This entry describes one T cell receptor (beta chain). Its antigen specificity is not known. Base qualities are not recorded, but no much larger clone differs from it by a single base. The data originate from a study of blood T cell repertoires in COVID-19 (dated by TCRdb to about 2020). Notes on the research overall: Samples from collaborators originated in the United States, Italy and Spain and spanned both the acute and convalescent phases of COVID-19. The material from the prospective study consisted of cDNA or gDNA derived from T cells, B-cell-depleted T cells, or PBMCs. Deeply sampled blood TCRbeta repertoires from subjects exposed to, actively infected with, or recovered from COVID-19 were included in the dataset. The repertoires were released in a freely available public database meant as a resource for research on the immune response to SARS-CoV-2. Samples were obtained from the ongoing ImmuneRACE study (first 160 participants) and from 1,000 to 1,500 subjects provided by 6 global collaborators. The sample metadata nearly always contained a de-identified subject ID, COVID-19 status, age in years and sex. Where HLA class I and class II types were available, the types were taken from metadata supplied by the sample provider, not from assay-based typing.

In the prospective study, participants were roughly 18 to 89 years old, resided in 24 geographic areas of the United States, and were enrolled through a virtual design. In the prospective study, participants were assigned to cohorts based on the clinical history participants reported in a screening survey and a study questionnaire. Recovered participants in ImmuneRACE Cohort 3 were defined as having two consecutive negative NP/OP PCR tests, clearance from a healthcare professional, or resolution of symptoms. In the prospective study, mobile phlebotomists collected whole blood, serum and a nasopharyngeal or oropharyngeal swab from each participant. Over an approximately two-month period, participants in the prospective study had the option of providing additional blood draws and questionnaires. Prospective study blood samples were shipped either frozen or at room temperature before DNA extraction.

Including the terminal cysteine and phenylalanine, the CDR3 comprises 17 residues. The DNA shown is the 51-base CDR3, in frame from base 1. From a lookup of the germline V gene, CDR1 and CDR2 are SGHAT and FQNNGV. V trim: 1 base; J trim: 5 bases; unmatched bases: 5. The immunoSEQ Assay, a bias-controlled multiplex PCR, was used to amplify TCRbeta CDR3 regions from genomic DNA. Per the original workflow: Nucleated cell counts per sample were estimated from amplification of reference gene primers within the assay. To quantify the absolute abundance of each unique TCRbeta CDR3 rearrangement, sequence reads were collapsed and filtered. For each sample, productive Simpson clonality was calculated as the square root of Simpson's diversity index across productive rearrangements. Held by TCRdb, this immuneACCESS table contains in-frame sequences only and omits some clones. Under half of the omission traces to an unresolved V gene where checked; the cause of the rest is unknown. V, J and clone size derive from that table, while D and trimming were established from the DNA sequence. This sample lists around 310,000 clones; over 75% were detected once. The ten largest make up 8% to 10% of the sample.

The research as a whole found: The quantity of clinical and demographic metadata differed by source and by participant and was supplied without curation.

The clonotype originates from a woman aged 40 to 49 who had recovered from COVID-19. Material: PBMCs or T cells enriched from blood (not recorded which). The sequence links TRBV11-2 to TRBJ2-1; 13 of the junction bases match TRBD2. The sequence in DNA is TGTGCCAGCAGCTTAGGGGGACTAGCGGGACTAGACAATGAGCAGTTCTTC. Translated, it reads CASSLGGLAGLDNEQFF. Outside the CDR3, residues come from the reference TRBV11-2 and TRBJ2-1 proteins, so the full variable domain is: EAGVAQSPRYKIIEKRQSVAFWCNPISGHATLYWYQQILGQGPKLLIQFQNNGVVDDSQLPKDRFSAERLKGVDSTLKIQPAKLEDSAVYLCASSLGGLAGLDNEQFFGPGTRLTVL.